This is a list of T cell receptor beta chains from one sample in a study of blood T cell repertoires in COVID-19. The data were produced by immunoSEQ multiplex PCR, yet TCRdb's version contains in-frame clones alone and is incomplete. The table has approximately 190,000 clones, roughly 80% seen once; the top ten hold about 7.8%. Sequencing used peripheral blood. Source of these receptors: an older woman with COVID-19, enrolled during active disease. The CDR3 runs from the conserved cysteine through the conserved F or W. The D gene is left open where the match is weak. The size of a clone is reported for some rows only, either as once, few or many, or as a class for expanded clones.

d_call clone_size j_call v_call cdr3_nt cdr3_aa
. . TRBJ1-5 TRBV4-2 TGTGCCAGCAGCCAAGATCCGCGGGCCAATCAGCCCCAGCATTTT CASSQDPRANQPQHF
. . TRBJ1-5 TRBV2 TGTGCCAGCAGCAAAGACCCGGGAGGCAATCAGCCCCAGCATTTT CASSKDPGGNQPQHF
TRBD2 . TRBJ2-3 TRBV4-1 TGCGCCAGCAGCCAAGACCCCGCTGCCGCGGGAGAGGATACGCAGTATTTT CASSQDPAAAGEDTQYF
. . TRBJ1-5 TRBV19 TGTGCCAGTATGTGGAGTATATTAAATAGCAATCAGCCCCAGCATTTT CASMWSILNSNQPQHF
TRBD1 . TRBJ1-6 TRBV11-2 TGTGCCAGCAGCCTCCACCCGACAGGGCCATCACCCCTCCACTTT CASSLHPTGPSPLHF
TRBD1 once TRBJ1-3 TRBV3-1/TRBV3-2 TGTGCCAGCAGCCTCCCGACAGGGACAGGAAACACCATATATTTT CASSLPTGTGNTIYF
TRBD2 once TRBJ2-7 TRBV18 TGTGCCAGCTCACCACCCCCGGGAGGGGTCGAGCAGTACTTC CASSPPPGGVEQYF
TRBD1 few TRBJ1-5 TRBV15 TGTGCCACCAGCAGACCGGGACAGGGAAGGAATCAGCCCCAGCATTTT CATSRPGQGRNQPQHF
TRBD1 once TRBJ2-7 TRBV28 TGTGCCAGCAGTTGGGATCCGGGACAGGGGGTCTACGAGCAGTACTTC CASSWDPGQGVYEQYF
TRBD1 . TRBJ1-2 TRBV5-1 TGCGCCAGCAGCGGCAATGGACAGGTTGATGGCTACACCTTC CASSGNGQVDGYTF
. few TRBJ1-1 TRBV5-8 TGTGCCAGCAGCTTGAACAGCCAACCGGCTTTCTTT CASSLNSQPAFF
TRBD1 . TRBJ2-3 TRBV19 TGTGCCAGTAGTATTTTGACAGGGGGCAAAACAGATACGCAGTATTTT CASSILTGGKTDTQYF
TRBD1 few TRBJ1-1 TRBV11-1 TGTGCCAGCAGCCGGACAGGGTTAGAAACTTTCTTT CASSRTGLETFF
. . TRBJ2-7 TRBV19 TGTGCCAGTCAGCGTTCTTTCGGGGGATCCTACGAGCAGTACTTC CASQRSFGGSYEQYF
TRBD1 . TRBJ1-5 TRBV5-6 TGTGCCAGCAGCTACCGGGACAGGGTCAGACAGCCCCAGCATTTT CASSYRDRVRQPQHF
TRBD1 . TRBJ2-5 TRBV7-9 TGTGCCAGCGAAACAGGGGCCCAAGAGACCCAGTACTTC CASETGAQETQYF
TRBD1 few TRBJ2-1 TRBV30 TGTGCCTGGGGCTCCGGGACAGGCTACAATGAGCAGTTCTTC CAWGSGTGYNEQFF
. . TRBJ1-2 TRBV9 TGTGCCAGCAGCGTACCAGGGGACTACACCTTC CASSVPGDYTF
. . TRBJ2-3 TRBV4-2 TGTGCCAGCAGCCAAGGAAGGGACAGGCGGGGGGGCGGCCCAGATACGCAGTATTTT CASSQGRDRRGGGPDTQYF
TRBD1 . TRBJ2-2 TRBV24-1 TGTGCCACCAGTGATATGGGACAGGGGAACACCGGGGAGCTGTTTTTT CATSDMGQGNTGELFF
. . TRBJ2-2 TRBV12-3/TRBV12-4 TGTGCCAGCAGTTTTAGCTCCGGGGAGCTGTTTTTT CASSFSSGELFF
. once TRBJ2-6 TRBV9 TGTGCCAGCAGCGTAGAAGGGGTCGGGGCCAACGTCCTGACTTTC CASSVEGVGANVLTF
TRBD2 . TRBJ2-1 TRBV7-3 TGTGCCAGCAGCTCAGGACTAGCGGGAGACAGTGAGCAGTTCTTC CASSSGLAGDSEQFF
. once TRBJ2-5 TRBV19 TGTGCCAGTAGTCGATCGGTCGGGGAGACCCAGTACTTC CASSRSVGETQYF
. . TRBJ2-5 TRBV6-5 TGTGCCACCACAGTTATGGAGGGAGGACAGTACTTC CATTVMEGGQYF
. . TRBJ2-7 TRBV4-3 TGCGCCAGCAGCCAAGAAAGCGTACGGCTATACGAGCAGTACTTC CASSQESVRLYEQYF
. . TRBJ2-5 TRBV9 TGTGCCAGCAGCCGGGGACTCCAGTACCAAGAGACCCAGTACTTC CASSRGLQYQETQYF
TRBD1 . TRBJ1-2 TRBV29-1 TGCAGCCTTAACAGGGGAGGCGGCTACACCTTC CSLNRGGGYTF
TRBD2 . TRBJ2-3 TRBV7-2 TGTGCCAGCAGCCTGACTAGCGGGAGGGCCGCAGATACGCAGTATTTT CASSLTSGRAADTQYF
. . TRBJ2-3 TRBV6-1 TGTGCCAGCAGTGAAGCGTGGCAGTACACAGATACGCAGTATTTT CASSEAWQYTDTQYF
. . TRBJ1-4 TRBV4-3 TGCGCCAGCAGCCGAGGGATCTCAACTAATGAAAAACTGTTTTTT CASSRGISTNEKLFF
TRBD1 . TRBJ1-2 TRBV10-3 TGTGCCATCAGCCAGGGGGCTGGGGCTAGAAACTATGGCTACACCTTC CAISQGAGARNYGYTF
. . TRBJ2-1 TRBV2 TGTGCCACCAGGGGAGCAAGCTCCTACAATGAGCAGTTCTTC CATRGASSYNEQFF
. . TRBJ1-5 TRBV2 TGTGCCAGCAGAGACATCAACAATCAGCCCCAGCATTTT CASRDINNQPQHF
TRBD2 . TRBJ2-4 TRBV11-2 TGTGCCAGCAGCTTCACTAGCGGGAGCTTCGAAAACATTCAGTACTTC CASSFTSGSFENIQYF
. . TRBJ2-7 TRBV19 TGTGCCAGTAGCGATCACGGGACACCCTCTCACGAGCAGTACTTC CASSDHGTPSHEQYF
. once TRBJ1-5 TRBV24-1 TGTGCCACCAGTGATTTGGCAGGCAATCAGCCCCAGCATTTT CATSDLAGNQPQHF
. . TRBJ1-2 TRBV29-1 TGCAGCGTCGACGGACAGAGCCGATTAGCTAACTATGGCTACACCTTC CSVDGQSRLANYGYTF
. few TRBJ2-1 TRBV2 TGTGCCAGCAGTGAAGGACAGGTAAATGAGCAGTTCTTC CASSEGQVNEQFF
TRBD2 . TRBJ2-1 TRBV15 TGTGCCACCAGCAGAGAGGGCCCAGCGGGAGGGGAAAATGAGCAGTTCTTC CATSREGPAGGENEQFF
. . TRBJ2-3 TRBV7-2 TGTGCCAGCAGAACGGGAGCAGGGCCAGATACGCAGTATTTT CASRTGAGPDTQYF
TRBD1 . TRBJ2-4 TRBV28 TGTGCCAGCAGTTTGGACAGGGGTGACATTCAGTACTTC CASSLDRGDIQYF
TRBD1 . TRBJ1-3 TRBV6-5 TGTGCCAGCGGGGACAGGGAAAGTGGAAACACCATATATTTT CASGDRESGNTIYF
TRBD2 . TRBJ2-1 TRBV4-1 TGCGCCAGCAGCCAAGAGTTCGGGGTTTTACGGGGGGTCAATGAGCAGTTCTTC CASSQEFGVLRGVNEQFF
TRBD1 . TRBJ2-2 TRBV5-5 TGTGCCAGCAGCTTGCAACCGGGACAGAAGACCGGGGAGCTGTTTTTT CASSLQPGQKTGELFF
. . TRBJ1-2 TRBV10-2 TGCGCCAGCAGTGAGTACACGGGCTATGGCTACACCTTC CASSEYTGYGYTF
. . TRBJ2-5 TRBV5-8 TGTGCCAGCAGCTTGACAGGGTCGGTTGGAGAGACCCAGTACTTC CASSLTGSVGETQYF
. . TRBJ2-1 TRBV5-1 TGCGCCAGCAGCGTGGGAGGAACCTACAATGAGCAGTTCTTC CASSVGGTYNEQFF